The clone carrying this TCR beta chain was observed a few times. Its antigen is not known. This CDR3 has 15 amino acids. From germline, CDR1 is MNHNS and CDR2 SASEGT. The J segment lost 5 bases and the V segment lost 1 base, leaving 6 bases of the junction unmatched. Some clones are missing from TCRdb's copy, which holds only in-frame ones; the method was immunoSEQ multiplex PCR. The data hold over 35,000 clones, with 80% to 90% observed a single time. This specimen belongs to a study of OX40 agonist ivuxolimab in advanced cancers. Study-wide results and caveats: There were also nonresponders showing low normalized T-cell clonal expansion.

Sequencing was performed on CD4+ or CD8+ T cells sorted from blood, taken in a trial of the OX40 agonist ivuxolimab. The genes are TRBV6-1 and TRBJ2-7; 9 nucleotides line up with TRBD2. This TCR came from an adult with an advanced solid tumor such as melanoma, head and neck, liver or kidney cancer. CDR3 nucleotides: TGTGCCAGCAGTGAAGGGGCTAGCGGGAAGCACGAGCAGTACTTC. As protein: CASSEGASGKHEQYF.